The subject of this entry is one TCR beta chain. Its cognate antigen is unknown. TCRdb used MiXCR to reprocess the RT-PCR reads, holding one entry per CDR3 protein. The sample consists of more than 600,000 distinct CDR3 sequences, 18% of them appearing once. This entry is derived from a study of response to subunit inactivated influenza vaccine. Study conclusions and caveats: The authors proposed limited new T cell recruitment per seasonal influenza vaccination.

This sequence originates from a man aged 45-60 years who received an inactivated influenza vaccine. Sequenced material: PBMCs from blood, taken less than 6 days after vaccination.

The CDR3 here is CATSRRGTYNEQFF. The CDR3 DNA reads as TGTGCCACCAGCCGTCGGGGCACCTACAATGAGCAGTTCTTC. This chain connects TRBV15 to TRBJ2-1, with D perhaps TRBD1 or TRBD2 (5 bases each). Per germline, CDR1 LNHNV and CDR2 YYDKDF (reference sequence). V was cut by 5 bases and J by 2 bases, with 10 bases left in between. The length of the CDR3 is 14 residues.